This entry lists 27 T cell receptor beta chains sequenced from one sample in a study of cytotoxic CD8 clonotypes in ibrutinib-treated CLL (dated by TCRdb to the early 2020s). The time point label for this specimen denotes: approximately 25 months on ibrutinib. Libraries were made using the immunoSEQ multiplex PCR assay. The immuneACCESS repertoire file appears here via TCRdb, limited to in-frame rearrangements. These files lack a portion of the clones; in checked studies, under half of the deficit traces to unresolved V genes, and the cause of the others is not known. Present in this sample are 43,000 or so clones, 50% to 80% of which were seen just once. The top ten hold about a fifth of the sample. The sequencing used PBMCs, collected after 24 months of ibrutinib treatment. Receptor source: a human donor with chronic lymphocytic leukemia.

V gene TRBV7-9 combines with J gene TRBJ2-1, with TRBD1 as a possible D gene (6 bases). From germline, CDR1 is SEHNR and CDR2 FQNEAQ (reference sequence). The CDR3 is 15 residues long. The V end was cut by 6 bases, the J end by 0 bases, with 12 bases between. The CDR3 nucleotides read TGTGCCAGCAGATCCCAGGGGAGCTCCTACAATGAGCAGTTCTTC. This codes for CASRSQGSSYNEQFF.

The sample holds a few counts of this clone. V is TRBV5-1 and J is TRBJ2-1, with D possibly matching TRBD1 (6 bases). Germline V gene sequence: CDR1 SGHRS, CDR2 YFSETQ. The CDR3 is 13 residues long. V lost 4 bases to trimming and J lost 5 bases, with 10 bases between them. CDR3 DNA: TGCGCCAGCAGCCGGACAGCGGACAATGAGCAGTTCTTC. Translation gives CASSRTADNEQFF. Full variable domain (remainder filled in from reference TRBV5-1 and TRBJ2-1): KAGVTQTPRYLIKTRGQQVTLSCSPISGHRSVSWYQQTPGQGLQFLFEYFSETQRNKGNFPGRFSGRQFSNSRSEMNVSTLELGDSALYLCASSRTADNEQFFGPGTRLTVL.

This clone was recorded at least ten times. The chain employs TRBV28 and TRBJ2-1; TRBD2 matches 11 bases. This CDR3 region has 14 residues. V shed 8 bases, J shed 7 bases, and the junction held 7 bases outside the gene matches. Looked up from germline, CDR1 is MDHEN and CDR2 is SYDVKM. The chain's CDR3 is CASGLGLAANEQFF. In nucleotides, the CDR3 is TGTGCCAGCGGCTTGGGACTAGCGGCGAATGAGCAGTTCTTC. Full variable domain (rest looked up from reference TRBV28 and TRBJ2-1): DVKVTQSSRYLVKRTGEKVFLECVQDMDHENMFWYRQDPGLGLRLIYFSYDVKMKEKGDIPEGYSVSREKKERFSLILESASTNQTSMYLCASGLGLAANEQFFGPGTRLTVL.

The genes are TRBV27 and TRBJ2-6; unclear D gene. CDR1 MNHEY and CDR2 SMNVEV come from the germline V gene (reference sequence). The CDR3 has 13 amino acids. Trimming shortened V by 10 bases and J by 2 bases, and 9 bases separated the two germline ends. For the CDR3, the DNA is TGTGCCACCCGGGTTACTGGGGCCAACGTCCTGACTTTC. It specifies CATRVTGANVLTF.

This clone was observed at least ten times. The chain recombines TRBV5-5 with TRBJ1-4, with a tentative D call TRBD1 (5 bases). CDR3 length: 15 residues. Germline-derived CDR1 and CDR2 are SGHKS and YYEKEE (reference sequence). Trimming pared 0 bases from V and 6 bases from J, leaving 12 bases between. CDR3 sequence: CASSLGGTDDEKLFF. CDR3 DNA: TGTGCCAGCAGCTTGGGTGGGACGGACGATGAAAAACTGTTTTTT.

The genes are TRBV9 and TRBJ2-2; D is undetermined. The V and J ends lost 7 bases and 5 bases respectively, with 15 bases between them. The germline gives CDR1 SGDLS, CDR2 YYNGEE. This CDR3 region has 14 residues. The CDR3 sequence is CASSVVLGTGELFF. The CDR3, as DNA: TGTGCCAGCTCTGTAGTGCTAGGGACCGGGGAGCTGTTTTTT. Complete variable domain (other parts from reference TRBV9 and TRBJ2-2): DSGVTQTPKHLITATGQRVTLRCSPRSGDLSVYWYQQSLDQGLQFLIQYYNGEERAKGNILERFSAQQFPDLHSELNLSSLELGDSALYFCASSVVLGTGELFFGEGSRLTVL.

The genes are TRBV21-1 and TRBJ2-3; TRBD1 is the table's D call and was not checked against the DNA. TRBV21-1 is a documented pseudogene. CDR3 length: 16 residues. The CDR3 nucleotides are TGTGCCAGCAGCAAAGAATTGACAGGGGGCGGAGATACGCAGTATTTT. This translates into CASSKELTGGGDTQYF.

This chain uses TRBV9 with TRBJ1-6; a possible D gene is TRBD1 (6 bases). Trimming cost V 4 bases and J 5 bases, with 13 bases left between them. CDR1 and CDR2 from the germline V gene are SGDLS and YYNGEE. This CDR3 region has 15 residues. The CDR3 reads CASSTTGTNNSPLHF. CDR3 in DNA: TGTGCCAGCAGCACAACAGGGACTAATAATTCACCCCTCCACTTT.

This chain joins TRBV11-2 and TRBJ2-7, with 7 bases matching TRBD2. The CDR3 has 14 residues. Trimming removed 3 bases from V and 9 bases from J; junction bases left unmatched: 11. Looked up from germline, CDR1 is SGHAT and CDR2 is FQNNGV. CDR3 protein: CASSFYSSGSPQYF. The CDR3 nucleotides are TGTGCCAGCAGCTTTTACTCTAGCGGATCTCCGCAGTACTTC.

This rearrangement joins TRBV30 to TRBJ2-7; a possible D gene is TRBD2 (6 bases). The length of the CDR3 is 13 residues. Per germline, CDR1 GTSNPN and CDR2 SVGIG (reference sequence). The V and J ends lost 5 bases and 2 bases respectively, with 13 bases between them. CDR3 sequence (DNA): TGTGCCTGGGGGGGGACGCCTACCTACGAGCAGTACTTC. It codes for CAWGGTPTYEQYF.

The chain combines TRBV27 with TRBJ2-1, with TRBD2 as a possible D gene (6 bases). V was trimmed by 8 bases and J by 6 bases, leaving 17 bases between them. The V gene's germline CDR1 is MNHEY and CDR2 SMNVEV (reference sequence). The length of the CDR3 is 14 residues. The CDR3 sequence is CASFSPGDPNEQFF. CDR3 DNA sequence: TGTGCCAGCTTCTCCCCGGGAGACCCCAATGAGCAGTTCTTC.

This clone was detected only a few times. V and J are TRBV6-6 and TRBJ2-1, with D maybe TRBD2 (6 bases). This CDR3 is 15 amino acids long. Germline-derived CDR1 and CDR2 are MNHNY and SVGAGI (reference sequence). V shed 6 bases and J shed 0 bases, with 12 bases lying between them. In DNA, the CDR3 is TGTGCCAGCAGGGTTAGCGGATCCTCCTACAATGAGCAGTTCTTC. Translation gives CASRVSGSSYNEQFF.

This clone showed up just a few times. The chain recombines TRBV28 with TRBJ1-2; no clear D. Germline CDR1 MDHEN, CDR2 SYDVKM. The CDR3 extends over 15 amino acids. Trimming shortened V by 6 bases and J by 8 bases, and 22 bases separated the two germline ends. CDR3 residues: CASRPPAAALRGYTF. CDR3 bases: TGTGCCAGCAGACCACCAGCGGCAGCTCTAAGGGGCTACACCTTC.

CDR3 sequence reads: CASSVLGLGVGEQFF. DNA for the CDR3: TGTGCCAGCAGCGTATTGGGCCTCGGGGTAGGTGAGCAGTTCTTC. The rearrangement uses TRBV9 and TRBJ2-1; D perhaps matches TRBD2 (5 bases). This CDR3 is built from 15 residues. The germline gives CDR1 SGDLS, CDR2 YYNGEE. V was shortened by 1 base and J by 9 bases, with 17 bases between the two germline ends.

This rearrangement joins TRBV19 to TRBJ1-2; unclear D gene. Trimming took 5 bases from V and 3 from J, leaving 16 bases between them. The CDR3 has 15 amino acids. In germline, CDR1 is LNHDA, CDR2 SQIVND (reference sequence). CDR3: CASSSFDGRYYGYTF. The CDR3 nucleotides are TGTGCCAGTAGTTCGTTCGACGGTCGCTACTATGGCTACACCTTC.

The chain combines TRBV28 with TRBJ2-7; D gene ambiguous. Trimming pared 6 bases from V and 6 bases from J, leaving 15 bases between. The CDR3 loop spans 13 amino acids. Looked up from germline, CDR1 is MDHEN and CDR2 is SYDVKM. CDR3 loop: CASRNSRWGEQYF. CDR3 coding DNA: TGTGCCAGCAGGAACTCTAGGTGGGGCGAGCAGTACTTC.

The V and J genes are TRBV9 and TRBJ1-2, with D possibly TRBD1 on 6 matching bases. The CDR3 sequence is 13 residues long. Germline loops: CDR1 SGDLS, CDR2 YYNGEE. Trimming took 3 bases from V and 5 from J, leaving 11 bases between them. CDR3 DNA sequence: TGTGCCAGCAGCGAAGGGGGTTCTTATGGCTACACCTTC. Encoded protein: CASSEGGSYGYTF.

This clone has only a few counts. CDR3 sequence: CAWSGFRQGSEQYF. In DNA form, the CDR3 reads TGTGCCTGGAGTGGATTTAGACAGGGAAGCGAGCAGTACTTC. The chain employs TRBV30 and TRBJ2-7; 7 bases are shared with TRBD1. Germline values: CDR1 GTSNPN, CDR2 SVGIG (reference sequence). The trim removed 1 base at V and 6 bases at J, leaving 9 bases unmatched. The CDR3 sequence is 14 residues long.

The chain recombines TRBV7-9 with TRBJ2-7; 9 positions agree with TRBD1. The junction had 4 bases not matched to a gene; V was cut back by 3 bases and J by 1 base. This CDR3 region has 15 residues. Germline V gene lookup returns CDR1 SEHNR and CDR2 FQNEAQ (reference sequence). For the CDR3, the DNA is TGTGCCAGCAGCTTCCTACAGGGGGCTTCCTACGAGCAGTACTTC. Encoded protein: CASSFLQGASYEQYF.

The chain couples TRBV29-1 to TRBJ2-7, with TRBD1 matching over 9 bases. V dropped 6 bases and J dropped 3; count of bases not matched to a gene: 6. Germline loops: CDR1 SQVTM, CDR2 ANQGSEA. The CDR3 loop spans 13 amino acids. The CDR3 protein is CSVGQGLNYEQYF. CDR3 nucleotides: TGCAGCGTAGGACAGGGGTTGAACTACGAGCAGTACTTC.

The chain couples TRBV9 to TRBJ2-2; 7 nucleotides line up with TRBD1. CDR1 is SGDLS, CDR2 YYNGEE, per germline. Germline trimming cut 1 base from V and 1 base from J; bases unmatched to any gene: 10. This CDR3 has 18 amino acids. The CDR3 region is CASSVSQGQLLNTGELFF. CDR3 nucleotides: TGTGCCAGCAGCGTAAGCCAGGGACAGCTCTTGAACACCGGGGAGCTGTTTTTT.

The chain recombines TRBV21-1 with TRBJ2-7; the D segment call TRBD2 is taken from the table without a DNA check. TRBV21-1 is tagged as a pseudogene. CDR3 length equals 19 residues. CDR3 coding DNA: TGTGCCAGCAGCAAAAAGAGCCCACCGGGACTAGCGGTTACCTACGAGCAGTACTTC. Its translation is CASSKKSPPGLAVTYEQYF.

The chain combines TRBV5-6 with TRBJ2-7; 8 bases match TRBD1. CDR1 is SGHDT and CDR2 is YYEEEE in the germline V gene. The CDR3 is made up of 16 amino acids. With V trimmed by 4 bases and J by 0 bases, 9 bases remained unmatched. The CDR3 region is CASSAAGTGSSYEQYF. The CDR3 DNA is TGTGCCAGCAGCGCGGCTGGGACAGGTTCCTCCTACGAGCAGTACTTC.

This clone came up many times. The chain carries TRBV14 and TRBJ1-2, with no clear D. In germline, CDR1 is SGHDN, CDR2 FVKESK. The CDR3 loop spans 10 amino acids. V lost 0 bases and J lost 7, with 0 bases in between. DNA of the CDR3: TGTGCCAGCAGCCAAGATGGCTACACCTTC. As protein: CASSQDGYTF.

This clone was detected only a few times. This chain links TRBV5-4 with TRBJ1-3; no definite D call. With 6 bases removed from V and 0 bases from J, the gap between germline ends came to 10 bases. Germline assignment: CDR1 SGHNT and CDR2 YYREEE (reference sequence). This CDR3 region has 14 residues. The CDR3 region is CASKPDFSGNTIYF. CDR3 in DNA: TGTGCCAGCAAGCCGGACTTCTCTGGAAACACCATATATTTT.

V and J are TRBV5-8 and TRBJ2-7; tentatively, D is TRBD2 (5 bases). The V and J ends lost 1 base and 11 bases respectively, with 13 bases between them. Germline V gene lookup returns CDR1 SGHTS and CDR2 YDEGEE. This CDR3 region has 12 residues. The CDR3 loop reads CASSLTRSSEYF. The CDR3 nucleotides read TGTGCCAGCAGCTTGACTAGATCTTCTGAGTACTTC.

CDR3 region: CASSSNTVNTGELFF. The CDR3 DNA sequence: TGCGCCAGCAGCTCGAACACGGTGAACACCGGGGAGCTGTTTTTT. The rearrangement uses TRBV5-1 and TRBJ2-2; D not resolved. The CDR3 covers 15 residues. Trimming pared 3 bases from V and 1 base from J, leaving 10 bases between. CDR1 SGHRS and CDR2 YFSETQ come from the germline V gene.